The 28 T cell receptor beta chains below were found in one sample sequenced in a study of T-cell memory formation after mild COVID-19. TCRdb fed the 5' RACE reads into MiXCR, producing one record per CDR3 protein. This table has some 300,000 distinct CDR3 sequences, roughly a fifth appearing once. Sequenced: PBMCs or a T cell subset sorted from them (not recorded which). The receptors derive from a man in his late teens or twenties who had mild COVID-19 (a few samples of this study predate the infection). Cell type and time point are not known.

In its sample, this clonotype was seen many times. The CDR3 bases are TGTGCCAGCAGCGTCCAGGGTTCGACTAATGAAAAACTGTTTTTT. Residues: CASSVQGSTNEKLFF. This chain uses TRBV7-9 with TRBJ1-4; D might be TRBD1 (5 bases). Trimming took 5 bases from V and 2 from J, leaving 12 bases between them. From germline, CDR1 is SEHNR and CDR2 FQNEAQ (reference sequence). The CDR3 runs to 15 residues. The variable domain in full, with the rest retrieved from reference TRBV7-9 and TRBJ1-4, is DTGVSQNPRHKITKRGQNVTFRCDPISEHNRLYWYRQTLGQGPEFLTYFQNEAQLEKSRLLSDRFSAERPKGSFSTLEIQRTEQGDSAMYLCASSVQGSTNEKLFFGSGTQLSVL.

This clonotype was seen only a few times. The CDR3 is CASTGQTASYQETQYF. In DNA form, the CDR3 reads TGTGCCAGCACCGGACAGACAGCGTCGTACCAAGAGACCCAGTACTTC. The chain employs TRBV7-3 and TRBJ2-5; maybe TRBD1 (6 bases). In germline, CDR1 is SGHTA, CDR2 FQGTGA. Trimming took off 7 bases at V and 0 bases at J, with 18 bases between the two ends. This CDR3 is 16 amino acids long.

This clonotype was seen at least ten times. The chain combines TRBV4-3 with TRBJ2-1; 8 nucleotides match TRBD2. V lost 0 bases to trimming and J lost 7 bases; unmatched junction nucleotides: 8. The CDR3 has 16 residues. Germline CDR1 LGHNA, CDR2 YSLEER. DNA for the CDR3: TGCGCCAGCAGCCAAGATTCGGGGGGGGCTGCTAATGAGCAGTTCTTC. Amino acids: CASSQDSGGAANEQFF.

A few counts support this clonotype. The CDR3 DNA sequence: TGTGCCAGCTCAGGACAGGGGGCTTATAGCAATCAGCCCCAGCATTTT. It codes for CASSGQGAYSNQPQHF. The rearrangement links TRBV18 to TRBJ1-5; 11 bases fit TRBD1. Germline assignment: CDR1 KGHSH and CDR2 LQKENI. This CDR3 has 16 residues. V lost 5 bases, J lost 0 bases, and 3 bases stayed unmatched.

This clonotype occurred a few times. This chain connects TRBV4-2 to TRBJ2-6; D gene ambiguous. Germline CDR1 and CDR2: LGHNA and YNFKEQ. V gave up 1 base and J gave up 0 bases, with 16 bases separating them. CDR3 size: 19 residues. CDR3 in amino acids: CASSQAVIGAPSGANVLTF. CDR3 bases: TGTGCCAGCAGCCAAGCCGTGATTGGTGCGCCCTCTGGGGCCAACGTCCTGACTTTC.

This clonotype came up a few times. The genes are TRBV10-3 and TRBJ2-3, with D possibly called TRBD1 or TRBD2 (5 bases each). CDR1 is ENHRY, CDR2 SYGVKD, per germline. CDR3 length: 13 residues. The ends were cut back, 11 bases at V and 2 bases at J, with 14 bases in the middle. CDR3 nucleotide sequence: TGTGCCGCCCGGGACCTTAACACAGATACGCAGTATTTT. The encoded protein is CAARDLNTDTQYF.

The chain recombines TRBV19 with TRBJ2-2; tentatively, D is TRBD2 (5 bases). Deletions cut 7 bases from V and 6 bases from J, with 18 bases between. CDR1 is LNHDA and CDR2 is SQIVND in the germline V gene (reference sequence). The CDR3 totals 15 residues. The CDR3 DNA follows: TGTGCCAGTACCCCAAGCTGGGCCGGGGCCGGGGAGCTGTTTTTT. Residues: CASTPSWAGAGELFF.

The V gene is TRBV18, the J gene TRBJ1-4, with a possible D match to TRBD1 (5 bases). V lost 6 bases and J lost 4, with 12 bases in between. CDR1 KGHSH and CDR2 LQKENI come from the germline V gene. The CDR3 has 14 residues. Written as DNA, the CDR3 is TGTGCCAGCTCCCCGCAGGGAAATAATGAAAAACTGTTTTTT. This gives the protein CASSPQGNNEKLFF.

The genes are TRBV6-5 and TRBJ2-6; D gene ambiguous. Germline CDR1 is MNHEY and CDR2 is SVGAGI. The V end lost 2 bases, the J end lost 1 base, and 18 bases lay between the germline ends. This CDR3 has 19 residues. Here the CDR3 DNA reads TGTGCCAGCAGTTACCTTGCAGAACCTAGTTTTTCTGGGGCCAACGTCCTGACTTTC. As protein: CASSYLAEPSFSGANVLTF.

The chain combines TRBV2 with TRBJ1-1; 9 bases are shared with TRBD1. J lost 5 bases, V lost 11 bases, and 9 bases had no gene match. This CDR3 has 13 amino acids. Germline V gene sequence: CDR1 SNHLY, CDR2 FYNNEI. The CDR3 sequence: CASTGGAGTEAFF. CDR3 nucleotide sequence: TGTGCCTCCACAGGGGGCGCGGGAACTGAAGCTTTCTTT.

There are many counts of this clonotype. V usage is TRBV12-3 or TRBV12-4 and J usage is TRBJ2-5; D is uncertain. V was pared by 7 bases and J by 7 bases, with 16 bases between. This CDR3 has 13 amino acids. In nucleotides, the CDR3 is TGTGCCAGCATCCCCCCGGGCTCTGGGACCCAGTACTTC. It encodes CASIPPGSGTQYF.

This clonotype was counted between two and nine times. This chain joins TRBV20-1 and TRBJ2-5, with 9 bases that match TRBD1. This CDR3 has 14 amino acids. Trimming at V came to 4 bases and at J to 4 bases, leaving 7 bases not matched to a gene. Germline CDR1 is DFQATT and CDR2 is SNEGSKA (reference sequence). CDR3 residues: CSANDRGFGETQYF. The CDR3 bases are TGCAGTGCTAACGACAGGGGGTTTGGAGAGACCCAGTACTTC.

This clonotype was detected only a few times. The chain employs TRBV6-5 and TRBJ2-1, with D unresolved. With 11 bases removed from V and 3 bases from J, the gap between germline ends came to 5 bases. Germline assignment: CDR1 MNHEY and CDR2 SVGAGI. The CDR3 covers 10 residues. The DNA for the CDR3 is TGTGCCTGGGACTACAATGAGCAGTTCTTC. It translates to CAWDYNEQFF.

This clonotype was counted between two and nine times. The V gene is TRBV18, the J gene TRBJ2-7; TRBD1 aligns across 9 bases. Germline assignment: CDR1 KGHSH and CDR2 LQKENI. This CDR3 contains 16 residues. The V segment lost 3 bases and the J segment 1 base; nucleotides outside the gene matches: 7. CDR3 protein: CASSPPGQGISYEQYF. The CDR3, as DNA: TGTGCCAGCTCACCTCCGGGACAGGGAATATCCTACGAGCAGTACTTC. The entire variable domain, with the rest obtained from reference TRBV18 and TRBJ2-7, is as follows: NAGVMQNPRHLVRRRGQEARLRCSPMKGHSHVYWYRQLPEEGLKFMVYLQKENIIDESGMPKERFSAEFPKEGPSILRIQQVVRGDSAAYFCASSPPGQGISYEQYFGPGTRLTVT.

Ten or more counts support this clonotype. The chain employs TRBV14 and TRBJ2-1; unclear D gene. Germline-derived CDR1 and CDR2 are SGHDN and FVKESK. The CDR3 contains 13 residues. V was cut by 1 base and J by 6 bases, with 7 bases left in between. This chain's CDR3 is CASSQARLNEQFF. CDR3 sequence (DNA): TGTGCCAGCAGCCAAGCCAGACTCAATGAGCAGTTCTTC.

The rearrangement links TRBV5-1 to TRBJ2-2, with unresolved D. This CDR3 has 14 amino acids. Trimming left V 4 bases short and J 2 bases short, with 9 bases between. CDR1 SGHRS and CDR2 YFSETQ come from the germline V gene. The CDR3 DNA sequence: TGCGCCAGCAGCCCGTCGACCAACACCGGGGAGCTGTTTTTT. This encodes CASSPSTNTGELFF.

The gene calls are TRBV7-2 and TRBJ2-5; the D is unclear. CDR3 size: 14 residues. The germline gives CDR1 SGHTA, CDR2 FQGNSA. The V end lost 5 bases, the J end lost 1 base, and 11 bases lay between the germline ends. CDR3 region: CASSLWASQETQYF. Here the CDR3 DNA reads TGTGCCAGCAGCCTGTGGGCGAGCCAAGAGACCCAGTACTTC.

The chain uses TRBV12-3 or TRBV12-4 and TRBJ2-2; a possible D gene is TRBD1 (6 bases). CDR3 length equals 17 residues. The V end lost 6 bases, the J end lost 0 bases, and 17 bases lay between the germline ends. DNA of the CDR3: TGTGCCAGCAGCACCTCGGCCGGGACAACGAACACCGGGGAGCTGTTTTTT. It yields the protein CASSTSAGTTNTGELFF.

This clonotype was detected a few times. J is TRBJ2-2 and V is TRBV6-5; D is perhaps TRBD1 (6 bases). V shed 5 bases and J shed 1 base, with 20 bases lying between them. The germline V gene has CDR1 MNHEY and CDR2 SVGAGI. The CDR3 length is 18 residues. Written as DNA, the CDR3 is TGTGCCAGCAGTCCGGTTGGGTATGGCAGGGGGAACACCGGGGAGCTGTTTTTT. This sequence encodes CASSPVGYGRGNTGELFF.

In its sample, this clonotype was seen a few times. The V call is TRBV5-1, the J call TRBJ1-4, with 12 bases fitting TRBD1. The CDR3 length is 15 residues. Germline V gene lookup returns CDR1 SGHRS and CDR2 YFSETQ. Losses at the gene ends were 4 bases for V and 7 bases for J; bases not matched to a gene: 5. The chain's CDR3 is CASSPGQGAGEKLFF. The CDR3 DNA reads as TGCGCCAGCAGCCCGGGACAGGGGGCAGGTGAAAAACTGTTTTTT.

In this sample, this clonotype turned up many times. The V and J genes are TRBV28 and TRBJ2-3; D call uncertain. This CDR3 is 15 amino acids long. V dropped 6 bases and J dropped 0 bases, with 13 bases sitting between them. Germline lookup yields CDR1 MDHEN and CDR2 SYDVKM. Here the CDR3 DNA reads TGTGCCAGCAGACACCCAGAACTGAGCACAGATACGCAGTATTTT. Residues: CASRHPELSTDTQYF. The entire variable domain, with the rest obtained from reference TRBV28 and TRBJ2-3, is as follows: DVKVTQSSRYLVKRTGEKVFLECVQDMDHENMFWYRQDPGLGLRLIYFSYDVKMKEKGDIPEGYSVSREKKERFSLILESASTNQTSMYLCASRHPELSTDTQYFGPGTRLTVL.

This clonotype was found many times. This chain uses TRBV6-1 with TRBJ1-5; D not certain. Germline values: CDR1 MNHNS, CDR2 SASEGT. The V and J ends lost 6 bases and 4 bases respectively, with 7 bases between them. The CDR3 loop spans 12 amino acids. CDR3 loop: CASRQLNQPQHF. CDR3 DNA sequence: TGTGCCAGCAGACAGCTTAATCAGCCCCAGCATTTT.

CDR3 bases: TGTGCCAGCTCACCACACCCGCGGGATACGCAGTATTTT. Translated, it gives CASSPHPRDTQYF. The genes are TRBV18 and TRBJ2-3; D remains unclear. CDR3 size: 13 residues. The germline gives CDR1 KGHSH, CDR2 LQKENI. Trimming took 1 base from V and 6 from J, leaving 8 bases between them.

This clonotype was detected only a few times. V and J are TRBV5-1 and TRBJ1-5, with unresolved D. This CDR3 contains 14 residues. The germline V gene has CDR1 SGHRS and CDR2 YFSETQ. Trimming took off 4 bases at V and 3 bases at J, with 11 bases between the two ends. As DNA, the CDR3 is TGCGCCAGCAGCCCCCTGCCTGACAATCAGCCCCAGCATTTT. Translation: CASSPLPDNQPQHF.

This clonotype turned up a few times. J is TRBJ1-1 and V is TRBV12-3 or TRBV12-4; D is unclear. This CDR3 contains 14 residues. V lost 5 bases and J 4 bases, leaving 14 bases between the germline ends. CDR3 DNA sequence: TGTGCCAGCAGTCTCCCTCGGGTGAGCACTGAAGCTTTCTTT. It yields the protein CASSLPRVSTEAFF.

CDR3 sequence (DNA): TGTGCCAGCAGCGCTGGACAGGTCCTGAACGAGCAGTTCTTC. Residues: CASSAGQVLNEQFF. This chain joins TRBV5-6 and TRBJ2-1, with 7 bases lining up with TRBD1. CDR3 size: 14 residues. J was trimmed by 10 bases and V by 4 bases; bases with no gene match: 11. Germline assignment: CDR1 SGHDT and CDR2 YYEEEE.

This clonotype has a handful of counts. The V and J genes are TRBV7-8 and TRBJ2-1, with TRBD2 matching over 8 bases. The germline gives CDR1 SGHVS, CDR2 FQNEAQ. The CDR3 loop spans 14 amino acids. V gave up 1 base and J gave up 10 bases; unmatched junction bases: 6. The CDR3 DNA is TGTGCCAGCAGCTTAGGGACTAGCCGGCGCGAGCAGTTCTTC. It translates to CASSLGTSRREQFF.

This clonotype was seen a few times. The chain has TRBV7-9 and TRBJ1-4, with 7 bases identical to TRBD1. Germline V gene sequence: CDR1 SEHNR, CDR2 FQNEAQ (reference sequence). This CDR3 is built from 16 residues. The V and J ends lost 5 bases and 7 bases, in that order; junction bases with no gene match: 13. In DNA, the CDR3 is TGTGCCAGCAGCCCACCCCTGAGACAGGGTGGTGAAAAACTGTTTTTT. Translating gives CASSPPLRQGGEKLFF.